These 10 T cell receptor beta chains share one sample of origin, sequenced in a study of T cells in Graves' hyperthyroidism and ophthalmopathy. RNA transcripts provided the source from which TCR beta CDR3 regions were amplified. Researchers ran a first-round RT-PCR on the TCR CDR3 using the HTBI primer set. MiXCR, run by TCRdb on the multiplex PCR reads, gives a single entry per CDR3 protein. The sample includes around 290,000 distinct CDR3 sequences, approximately 12% of them seen just once. Specimen: blood. These receptors originate from a woman between 25 and 40 years old with Graves' hyperthyroidism that later progressed to Graves' ophthalmopathy.

This clonotype was counted ten times or more. The rearrangement uses TRBV13 and TRBJ2-3; 12 nucleotides agree with TRBD1. Trimming cost V 5 bases and J 5 bases; bases outside gene matches: 8. Germline V gene lookup returns CDR1 PRHDT and CDR2 FYEKMQ (reference sequence). The CDR3 runs 16 residues. The CDR3 coding sequence is TGTGCCAGCAGCCCAACGGGACAGGGGGCAGGAGATACGCAGTATTTT. The encoded protein is CASSPTGQGAGDTQYF.

This clonotype was observed at least ten times. The V gene is TRBV18, the J gene TRBJ1-2; D is unclear. Germline values: CDR1 KGHSH, CDR2 LQKENI. Trimming stripped 3 bases from V and 5 bases from J, with 16 bases between. The CDR3 spans 15 residues. Written as DNA, the CDR3 is TGTGCCAGCTCACCTTCGGCCCGGGCAGAATATGGCTACACCTTC. Translation: CASSPSARAEYGYTF. Filled out from reference TRBV18 and TRBJ1-2, the complete variable domain reads NAGVMQNPRHLVRRRGQEARLRCSPMKGHSHVYWYRQLPEEGLKFMVYLQKENIIDESGMPKERFSAEFPKEGPSILRIQQVVRGDSAAYFCASSPSARAEYGYTFGSGTRLTVV.

This clonotype was recorded many times. J is TRBJ1-2 and V is TRBV20-1; weak D call: TRBD1 (5 bases). The CDR3 consists of 12 residues. The germline V gene encodes CDR1 DFQATT and CDR2 SNEGSKA (reference sequence). Trimming left V 6 bases short and J 4 bases short, with 12 bases between. The CDR3 DNA follows: TGCAGTGCCTTCGACAGCGTCTATGGCTACACCTTC. Translating gives CSAFDSVYGYTF.

This clonotype was found many times. The V call is TRBV11-2, the J call TRBJ2-7; 7 bases line up with TRBD2. Germline CDR1 SGHAT, CDR2 FQNNGV. The V and J ends lost 1 base and 7 bases, in that order; junction bases with no gene match: 10. The CDR3 extends over 15 amino acids. The CDR3 DNA sequence: TGTGCCAGCAGCTTAGGTTTAGGCTTAGCGGGTGAGCAGTACTTC. This encodes CASSLGLGLAGEQYF.

The CDR3 coding sequence is TGTGCCAGCAGCTTAGCTTTAGGGGGGAGTGCCAAAGATACGCAGTATTTT. Translation: CASSLALGGSAKDTQYF. The chain carries TRBV7-2 and TRBJ2-3; TRBD1 or TRBD2 may be the D gene (6 bases each). Germline V gene data show CDR1 as SGHTA and CDR2 as FQGNSA. This CDR3 has 17 amino acids. Trimming removed 0 bases at V and 5 bases at J, with 18 bases between.

In its sample, this clonotype was seen many times. The rearrangement uses TRBV7-2 and TRBJ2-7; TRBD2 matches 14 bases. Germline lookup yields CDR1 SGHTA and CDR2 FQGNSA. V was pared by 1 base and J by 0 bases, with 14 bases of the junction left unmatched. This CDR3 region has 21 residues. In DNA, the CDR3 is TGTGCCAGCAGCTTAGATTTTAGAGTGGGACTAGCGGGGGAGTACTCCTACGAGCAGTACTTC. This codes for CASSLDFRVGLAGEYSYEQYF.

A remark on this clonotype: It may be a read error: a sequence one base away is much more abundant. This rearrangement joins TRBV7-9 to TRBJ2-1; D uncertain. CDR1 SEHNR and CDR2 FQNEAQ come from the germline V gene (reference sequence). The germline V and J ends were trimmed by 1 base and 10 bases, with 17 bases remaining between them. This CDR3 region has 15 residues. The DNA of the CDR3 is TGTGCCAGCAGCTTAGTCGAAAGTCTCCTTGGCGAGCAGTTCTTC. Protein sequence: CASSLVESLLGEQFF. The complete variable domain, with remaining parts taken from reference TRBV7-9 and TRBJ2-1, reads DTGVSQNPRHKITKRGQNVTFRCDPISEHNRLYWYRQTLGQGPEFLTYFQNEAQLEKSRLLSDRFSAERPKGSFSTLEIQRTEQGDSAMYLCASSLVESLLGEQFFGPGTRLTVL.

V gene TRBV6-9 combines with J gene TRBJ1-2; D gene uncertain. Germline V gene data show CDR1 as MNHGY and CDR2 as SVAAGI. CDR3 size: 11 residues. V was cut by 3 bases and J by 8 bases, with 7 bases left in between. The CDR3 sequence is CASSYGVGYTF. The CDR3 DNA reads as TGTGCCAGCAGTTACGGGGTCGGCTACACCTTC.

This clonotype was detected ten times or more. The V call is TRBV27, the J call TRBJ2-1; 14 positions match TRBD2. Trimming removed 5 bases from V and 8 bases from J; junction bases left unmatched: 5. The germline V gene has CDR1 MNHEY and CDR2 SMNVEV (reference sequence). There are 15 residues in the CDR3. Written as DNA, the CDR3 is TGTGCCAGCAGTGCCGGGACTAGCGGGAGCGATGAGCAGTTCTTC. It specifies CASSAGTSGSDEQFF.

This clonotype was detected many times. The J gene is TRBJ2-2, the V gene TRBV28, with D perhaps matching TRBD2 (6 bases). This CDR3 spans 14 amino acids. Germline assignment: CDR1 MDHEN and CDR2 SYDVKM. With 8 bases removed from V and 6 bases from J, the gap between germline ends came to 16 bases. In DNA, the CDR3 is TGTGCCAGCGCGTGGGACTCGGGTCCCGGGGAGCTGTTTTTT. It yields the protein CASAWDSGPGELFF.